The entry below describes one T cell receptor (beta chain). Its antigen remains unidentified. V was shortened by 4 bases and J by 2 bases, with 15 bases between the two germline ends. Germline V gives CDR1 LNHDA, CDR2 SQIVND (reference sequence). This CDR3 is 16 amino acids long. Treatment denoted: roughly ten-day PBMC culture with coronavirus spike peptide pools or control peptides (ViraFEST assay). Positive PCR dates covered March to December 2020, before US Alpha, Beta and Delta variants. The sample originates from a study of vaccination and CD4 T cells after COVID-19. As for the study in general: SARS-CoV-2 was confirmed by nasal swab PCR; disease was mild in several, severe in one.

Cultured CD4+ T cells had their DNA profiled by the Oncomine TCR Beta short-read assay. TCRdb used MiXCR to reprocess the PCR reads, holding one entry per CDR3 protein. The sample consists of about 14,000 distinct CDR3 sequences, less than 75% of them appearing once. Study-wide results and caveats: The rise in median SARS-CoV-2-reactive clonotypes, from around 19 to 38, was not significant.

The rearrangement links TRBV19 to TRBJ1-5; the D gene is possibly TRBD1 (5 bases). The TCR originated in a human donor who had recovered from COVID-19. Source material: CD4+ T cells from blood, cultured in vitro. CDR3 amino acids: CASSNWQGIRNQPQHF. The CDR3 DNA follows: TGTGCCAGTAGTAACTGGCAGGGCATTCGCAATCAGCCCCAGCATTTT.